The 5 T cell receptor beta chains below were found in one sample sequenced in a study of T cells after yellow fever vaccination. TCRdb re-called the 5' RACE reads with MiXCR, one entry per CDR3 protein. The repertoire has 3,500 to 5,000 distinct CDR3 sequences, roughly 8% of them found once; the top ten carry about 70%. The source was PBMCs, either bulk or a sorted T-cell subset (CD4+, CD8+, memory, or dextramer-sorted; not recorded which), collected around 45 days after the first yellow fever vaccination. The receptor source for this set is a man between 18 and 29 years old who received the YFV17D yellow fever vaccine.

The genes are TRBV12-3 or TRBV12-4 and TRBJ1-2, with D unclear. The CDR3 has 17 amino acids. This chain's CDR3 is CTFSLNLYRPANYGYTF. CDR3 nucleotides: TGTACCTTCAGTTTGAACCTCTACAGACCAGCTAACTATGGCTACACCTTC.

By share, this clonotype counts as large. This chain connects TRBV7-9 to TRBJ2-7, with 8 bases aligning to TRBD2. This CDR3 region has 14 residues. Per germline, CDR1 SEHNR and CDR2 FQNEAQ (reference sequence). J lost 6 bases, V lost 5 bases, and 9 bases had no gene match. This chain's CDR3 is CASSAPAGVGEQYF. The CDR3 nucleotides read TGTGCCAGCAGCGCCCCAGCGGGGGTCGGCGAGCAGTACTTC.

This clonotype has at least ten counts. CDR3 coding DNA: TGTGCCATCAGTGCCGGACGAGATTATCAGCCCCAGCATTTT. Protein: CAISAGRDYQPQHF. This sequence joins TRBV10-3 and TRBJ1-5; D remains unclear. This CDR3 region has 14 residues. CDR1 and CDR2 (germline): ENHRY, SYGVKD. The V and J ends lost 4 bases and 5 bases respectively, with 12 bases between them.

This clonotype has at least ten counts. CDR3 nucleotide sequence: TGCGCCAGCAGCTCGACTAGCGGGGGGTACAATGAGCAGTTCTTC. Translating it yields CASSSTSGGYNEQFF. The chain combines TRBV4-1 with TRBJ2-1; 13 positions agree with TRBD2. Germline trimming cut 5 bases from V and 4 bases from J; bases unmatched to any gene: 2. The CDR3 has 15 amino acids. Per the germline V gene, CDR1 is MGHRA and CDR2 is YSYEKL.

Worth noting for this clonotype: A read error may account for a junction end that differs from germline. The CDR3 nucleotides are TGCAGCGATGAAGATCTCGATCGGGGGGACTTCTGGCACCAGTACTTC. Translation: CSDEDLDRGDFWHQYF. V and J are TRBV29-1 and TRBJ2-5; 7 nucleotides match TRBD2. This CDR3 comprises 16 residues. Germline V gives CDR1 SQVTM, CDR2 ANQGSEA.